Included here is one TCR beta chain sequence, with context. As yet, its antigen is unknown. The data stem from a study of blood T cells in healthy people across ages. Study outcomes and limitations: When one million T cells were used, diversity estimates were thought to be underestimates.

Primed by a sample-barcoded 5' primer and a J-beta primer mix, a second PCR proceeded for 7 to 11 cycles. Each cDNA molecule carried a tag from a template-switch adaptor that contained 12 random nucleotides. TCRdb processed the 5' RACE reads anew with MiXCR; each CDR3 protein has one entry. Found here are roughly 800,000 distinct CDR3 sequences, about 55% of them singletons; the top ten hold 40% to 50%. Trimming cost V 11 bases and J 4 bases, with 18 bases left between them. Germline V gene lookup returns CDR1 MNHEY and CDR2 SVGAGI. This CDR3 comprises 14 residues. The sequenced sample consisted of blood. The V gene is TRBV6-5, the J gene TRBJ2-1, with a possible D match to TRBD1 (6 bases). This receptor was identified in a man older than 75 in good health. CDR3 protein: CASKGGQTYNEQFF. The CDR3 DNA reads TGTGCCTCTAAAGGAGGACAGACATACAATGAGCAGTTCTTC.